Listed here are 7 T cell receptor beta chains from one sample, sequenced in a study of blood T cells in healthy people across ages (dated by TCRdb to 2013 to 2016). The method behind the library was 5' RACE. Sequenced on an Illumina HiSeq 2500. The second PCR ran for roughly 7 to 11 cycles and used a J-beta primer mix along with a sample-barcoded 5' primer. The public reads were reprocessed in TCRdb via fastp at Q25 and MiXCR, keeping in-frame beta chains. Each CDR3 protein appears once, grouped with its most common genes and DNA. The sample data list just over 1 million distinct CDR3 sequences, and under 45% of these were observed just once. The ten largest clonotypes hold 18% of the sample. Sequenced input: blood. The origin of the receptors is an older woman in good health.

The rearrangement links TRBV7-2 to TRBJ2-7; 8 positions match TRBD2. Trimming cost V 4 bases and J 3 bases; bases outside gene matches: 8. The CDR3 extends over 15 amino acids. Germline V lookup: CDR1 SGHTA, CDR2 FQGNSA. CDR3 DNA sequence: TGTGCCAGCAGCTCACTAGCGGTCTTTCGCTACGAGCAGTACTTC. This codes for CASSSLAVFRYEQYF.

This clonotype was seen at least ten times. V gene TRBV12-3 or TRBV12-4 combines with J gene TRBJ2-7; the D gene could be TRBD1 or TRBD2 (6 bases each). This CDR3 has 14 amino acids. V lost 6 bases and J lost 4, with 16 bases in between. The CDR3 here is CASRRDIIPYEQYF. In DNA form, the CDR3 reads TGTGCCAGCAGGCGGGACATCATCCCGTACGAGCAGTACTTC.

The rearrangement joins TRBV20-1 to TRBJ2-1; D not resolved. The V and J ends lost 3 bases and 3 bases respectively, with 12 bases between them. The germline CDR1 and CDR2 sequences are DFQATT and SNEGSKA (reference sequence). The CDR3 spans 14 residues. This CDR3 is CSASFLAGYNEQFF. The CDR3 region has the DNA TGCAGTGCTAGTTTCCTGGCTGGCTACAATGAGCAGTTCTTC.

This clonotype has only a few counts. V usage is TRBV14 and J usage is TRBJ2-7; D unclear. The ends were cut back, 8 bases at V and 3 bases at J, with 8 bases in the middle. The CDR3 is 11 residues long. Germline V CDR1 and CDR2: SGHDN, FVKESK. The CDR3 DNA reads as TGTGCCAGCTCCAAAAACTACGAGCAGTACTTC. Amino acid sequence: CASSKNYEQYF.

The sample holds a few counts of this clonotype. The chain uses TRBV3-1 and TRBJ2-1; D gene ambiguous. The length of the CDR3 is 13 residues. V lost 1 base to trimming and J lost 5 bases, with 6 bases between them. The germline gives CDR1 LGHDT, CDR2 YNNKEL (reference sequence). The CDR3 coding sequence is TGTGCCAGCAGCCAAGTTCGAGACAATGAGCAGTTCTTC. Protein: CASSQVRDNEQFF.

The chain links TRBV29-1 to TRBJ2-5; TRBD1 is a possible D gene (6 bases). Germline assignment: CDR1 SQVTM and CDR2 ANQGSEA. CDR3 size: 13 residues. The V and J ends lost 6 bases and 5 bases respectively, with 16 bases between them. The CDR3 spells CSVRGHGGETQYF. The CDR3 DNA sequence: TGCAGCGTGAGGGGACACGGTGGGGAGACCCAGTACTTC.

The chain has TRBV4-1 and TRBJ2-3, with 10 bases lining up with TRBD2. CDR1 and CDR2 (germline): MGHRA, YSYEKL. J was trimmed by 2 bases and V by 1 base; bases with no gene match: 9. The CDR3 consists of 18 residues. CDR3 sequence (DNA): TGCGCCAGCAGCCAAGGGGAAGGGGGACTAGCGTTCACAGATACGCAGTATTTT. Its translation: CASSQGEGGLAFTDTQYF.